This TCR beta chain was sequenced in a study of shared clonotypes between healthy human individuals (TCRdb year 2020). With respect to the entire study: The cohort comprised a couple of women and three men aged 18 to 49 years. For each donor, three plates each were used for CD4 naive and CD4 memory, two plates were used for CD8 naive, and one plate was used for CD8 memory. The study deeply sequenced blood TCR repertoires of five healthy adults to estimate repertoire size and the extent of clonotype sharing between individuals. To increase sequencing depth and limit assay-specific biases, different laboratories used diverse techniques to prepare libraries and sequence TCR repertoires. Between about 0.9 and 8.9 billion PBMCs per donor were obtained by leukapheresis. The study at large found these results: Naive subsets generally had larger estimated clonotype richness than memory subsets. Sharing across a few donors was observed for approximately 5% of naive CD4, over 3% of naive CD8, 2% to 2.5% of memory CD4, and over 0.3% of memory CD8 clonotypes. Pairwise subsampling indicated that sequencing depth was expected to affect the degree of clonotype sharing among donors. Because the study included a small number of donors, the genetic and exposure-history diversity represented was limited. Incomplete sequencing was indicated by rarefaction of sorted-subset datasets, despite the large sequencing depth. Sampling was limited to blood, and TCR repertoires in tissue likely differ from TCR repertoires in blood. Higher generation probabilities were observed for clonotypes shared by all four sorted-subset donors than for non-shared clonotypes.

TCR CDR3 regions were amplified from genomic DNA by multiplex PCR using the deep immunoSEQ assay. Genomic DNA extracted from each cell subset was distributed evenly over all wells of several immunoSEQ 96-well plates, and each plate served as one replicate. For sorted subsets, approximately 0.2 ug of genomic DNA, equivalent to roughly 30,000 T cell genomes, went into each replicate PCR. Purified libraries were measured with a Qubit 3.0 fluorometer, size-checked on a Bioanalyzer 2100, and measured again with the KAPA Library Quantification kit. A separate single-read 150-cycle Illumina NextSeq 550 flow cell was used to sequence each immunoSEQ 96-well plate. The source study handled its data this way. Because only junctional sequences without quality scores were contained in the immunoSEQ output, filtering matching that applied to full-length reads could not be performed. Sequences were annotated with PyIR, a Python wrapper for IgBLAST v1.9, and V/J genes and CDR3 were assigned using IMGT germline references. Reads were removed for weak V/J assignments (E-value above 1e-6), missing CDR3, stop codons, out-of-frame junctions, or ambiguous translated residues. V3J clonotypes were defined by identical inferred V gene, J gene, and CDR3 amino acid sequence. Percentage overlap between repertoires was calculated by dividing the number of shared unique clonotypes by the size of the smaller repertoire. Three approaches were used to assess repertoire richness: RTK rarefaction, the Chao1 estimator, and Recon v2.1 estimates of unobserved clonotypes. Generation probabilities were computed with OLGA for all TCRbeta clonotypes obtained by the gDNA method from several donors. TCRdb carries this immuneACCESS record with in-frame sequences only. Its versions omit some clonotypes, under half of them owing to an unresolved V gene in the studies checked, with the rest unexplained. D and trimming were read from the DNA, whereas the V and J calls and clone size are those reported in that table. For this sample there are 950,000 to 1,100,000 clones; around 82% appear just once. The top ten constitute 0.61% of the sample.

Healthy HIV-negative adults with no recently reported acute infections or vaccinations were included as donors. Every donor was a Caucasian adult residing in Nashville, Tennessee, USA. CD4+ T cells were enriched by magnetic negative selection; naive cells were then positively selected on CD45RA, and the negative fraction formed the memory subset. Blood was collected by leukapheresis, and PBMCs were isolated by Ficoll-Histopaque density gradient centrifugation and then cryopreserved in liquid nitrogen vapor phase. Purity and quantity of every magnetically sorted T cell population were checked by analytical flow cytometry. Genomic DNA was isolated from each sorted fraction and quantified by UV absorbance on a Nanodrop 2000c. Regarding this clone: The antigen it binds to is not known. Base qualities are not recorded, but no much larger clone differs from it by a single base.

Specimen: memory CD4+ T cells from PBMCs. In the paper's terms, the cell subset or site label means: CD45RA-negative fraction. The source is a man aged 18 to 35 in good health. Some clones in this sample may be carry-over from other donors' samples.

The DNA reads as follows: TGTGCCAGCAGCTTGGAGGGTAGCGGGGAAAAACTGTTTTTT. This yields the protein CASSLEGSGEKLFF. The chain employs TRBV5-4 and TRBJ1-4, with no confident D gene call. V is pared back by 0 bases and J by 8 bases, with 11 bases lying between the germline termini. Looking up the germline V gene (reference sequence) yields CDR1 SGHNT and CDR2 YYREEE. The CDR3 has 14 amino acids, counting the end cysteine and phenylalanine. Kept here is only the CDR3 DNA, which spans 42 bases and is read in frame from base 1.